The clone carrying this T cell receptor beta chain was observed a few times. Its specificity is not known. Described treatment: about 20 received Ad26.COV2.S at low or high dose, single or two shots; about 5 received placebo; per-sample allocation not given. Vaccine and placebo recipients were sampled on day 63 after the first injection. An Ad26 vector that expressed Wuhan-strain SARS-CoV-2 spike constituted the vaccine. Unmatched junction bases numbered 10, after V lost 6 bases and J lost 2 bases. The germline gives CDR1 GTSNPN, CDR2 SVGIG (reference sequence). This CDR3 is 16 amino acids long. Clones were read by immunoSEQ multiplex PCR, and TCRdb kept only the in-frame ones, dropping some. The table records about 450,000 clones, 75% to 90% of them present only once. The sample belongs to a study of Ad26.COV2.S vaccination and SARS-CoV-2 variants. At the level of the study: Once or twice, 56 days apart, Ad26.COV2.S was delivered intramuscularly.

Study-level results: Substantial post-vaccination breadth of spike-specific CD8+ and CD4+ T cell responses was reported. The TCR breadth and depth analyses may have understated or missed part of the total T cell responses.

The chain carries TRBV30 and TRBJ2-2, with 9 positions matching TRBD1. The source was peripheral blood, collected in a trial of Ad26.COV2.S vaccine versus placebo. The clonotype originates from a person aged 18 to 65 who received the Ad26.COV2.S COVID-19 vaccine or a placebo. CDR3 region: CACWGTGGVNTGELFF. The CDR3 bases are TGTGCCTGTTGGGGAACAGGGGGCGTCAACACCGGGGAGCTGTTTTTT.